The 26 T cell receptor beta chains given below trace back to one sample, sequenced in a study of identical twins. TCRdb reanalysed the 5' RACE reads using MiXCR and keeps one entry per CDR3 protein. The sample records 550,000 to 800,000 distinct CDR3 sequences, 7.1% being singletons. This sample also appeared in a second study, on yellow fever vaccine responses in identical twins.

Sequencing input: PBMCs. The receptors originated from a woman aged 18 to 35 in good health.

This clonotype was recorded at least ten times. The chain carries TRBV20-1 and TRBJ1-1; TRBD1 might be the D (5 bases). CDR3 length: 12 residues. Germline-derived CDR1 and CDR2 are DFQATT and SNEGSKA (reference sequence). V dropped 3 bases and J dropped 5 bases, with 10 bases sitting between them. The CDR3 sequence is CSARGLWTEAFF. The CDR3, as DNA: TGCAGTGCTAGGGGGCTCTGGACTGAAGCTTTCTTT.

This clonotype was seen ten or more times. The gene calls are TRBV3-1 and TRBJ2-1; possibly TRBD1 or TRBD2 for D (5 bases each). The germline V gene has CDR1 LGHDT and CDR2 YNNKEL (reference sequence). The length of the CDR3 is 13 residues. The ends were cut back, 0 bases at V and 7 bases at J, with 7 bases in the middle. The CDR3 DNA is TGTGCCAGCAGCCAAGATTGGGGGAATGAGCAGTTCTTC. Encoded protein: CASSQDWGNEQFF.

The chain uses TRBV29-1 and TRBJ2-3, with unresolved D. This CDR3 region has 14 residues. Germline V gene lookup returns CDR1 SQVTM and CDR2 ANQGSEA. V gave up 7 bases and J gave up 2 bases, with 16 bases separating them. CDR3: CSGYVGLHTDTQYF. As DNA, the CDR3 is TGCAGCGGATACGTTGGCCTACACACAGATACGCAGTATTTT.

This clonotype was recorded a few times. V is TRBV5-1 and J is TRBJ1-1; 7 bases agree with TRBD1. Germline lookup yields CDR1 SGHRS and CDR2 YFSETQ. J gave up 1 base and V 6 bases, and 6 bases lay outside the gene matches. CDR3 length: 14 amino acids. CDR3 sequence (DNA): TGCGCCAGCAACCCGGGACAGAGGAACACTGAAGCTTTCTTT. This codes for CASNPGQRNTEAFF.

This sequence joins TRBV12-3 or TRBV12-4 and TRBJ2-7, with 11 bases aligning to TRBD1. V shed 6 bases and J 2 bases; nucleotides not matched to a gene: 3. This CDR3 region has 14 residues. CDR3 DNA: TGTGCCAGCAGGCTGGGACAGGGGGCCTACGAGCAGTACTTC. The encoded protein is CASRLGQGAYEQYF.

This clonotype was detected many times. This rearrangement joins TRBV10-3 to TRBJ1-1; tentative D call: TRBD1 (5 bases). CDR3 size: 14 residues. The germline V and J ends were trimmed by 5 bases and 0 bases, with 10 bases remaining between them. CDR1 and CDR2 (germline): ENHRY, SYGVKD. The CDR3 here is CAISYDRLNTEAFF. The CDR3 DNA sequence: TGTGCCATCAGTTACGACAGATTGAACACTGAAGCTTTCTTT.

CDR3 sequence (DNA): TGTGCTAGTGGTTTATCTAGCCCCCCCAATGAGCAGTTCTTC. As protein: CASGLSSPPNEQFF. The V call is TRBV12-5, the J call TRBJ2-1; a weak D match, TRBD2 (5 bases). The CDR3 is 14 residues long. CDR1 and CDR2 from the germline V gene are LGHNT and FRNRAP. V gave up 3 bases and J gave up 6 bases, with 12 bases separating them. Using reference TRBV12-5 and TRBJ2-1 for the parts outside the CDR3, the full variable domain is DARVTQTPRHKVTEMGQEVTMRCQPILGHNTVFWYRQTMMQGLELLAYFRNRAPLDDSGMPKDRFSAEMPDATLATLKIQPSEPRDSAVYFCASGLSSPPNEQFFGPGTRLTVL.

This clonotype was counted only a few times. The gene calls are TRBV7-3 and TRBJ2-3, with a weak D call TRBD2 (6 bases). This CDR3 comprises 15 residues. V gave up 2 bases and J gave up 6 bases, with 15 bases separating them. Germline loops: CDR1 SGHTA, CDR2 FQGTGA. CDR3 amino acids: CASSLRSSDGDTQYF. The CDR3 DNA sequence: TGTGCCAGCAGCTTACGGTCTAGCGATGGGGATACGCAGTATTTT. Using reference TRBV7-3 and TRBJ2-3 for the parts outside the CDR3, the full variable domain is GAGVSQTPSNKVTEKGKYVELRCDPISGHTALYWYRQSLGQGPEFLIYFQGTGAADDSGLPNDRFFAVRPEGSVSTLKIQRTERGDSAVYLCASSLRSSDGDTQYFGPGTRLTVL.

The CDR3 protein is CASSAGSGRTTQYF. Written as DNA, the CDR3 is TGTGCCAGCAGTGCAGGAAGCGGGAGGACGACCCAGTACTTC. The rearrangement links TRBV12-3 or TRBV12-4 to TRBJ2-5; 9 positions match TRBD2. The J segment lost 7 bases and the V segment lost 5 bases, leaving 8 bases of the junction unmatched. This CDR3 has 14 residues.

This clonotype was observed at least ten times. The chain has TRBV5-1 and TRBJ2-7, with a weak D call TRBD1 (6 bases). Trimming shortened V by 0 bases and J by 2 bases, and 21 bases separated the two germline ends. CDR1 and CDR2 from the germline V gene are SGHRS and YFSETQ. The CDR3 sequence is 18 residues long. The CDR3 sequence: CASSLGQGSYSATYEQYF. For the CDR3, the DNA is TGCGCCAGCAGCTTGGGGCAGGGGTCGTATTCCGCAACCTACGAGCAGTACTTC.

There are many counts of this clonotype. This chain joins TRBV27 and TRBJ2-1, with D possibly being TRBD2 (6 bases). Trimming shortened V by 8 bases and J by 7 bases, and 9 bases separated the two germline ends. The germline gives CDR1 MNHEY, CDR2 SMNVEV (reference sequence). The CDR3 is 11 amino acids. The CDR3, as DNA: TGTGCCAGCGGGGGGTGGAATGAGCAGTTCTTC. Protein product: CASGGWNEQFF.

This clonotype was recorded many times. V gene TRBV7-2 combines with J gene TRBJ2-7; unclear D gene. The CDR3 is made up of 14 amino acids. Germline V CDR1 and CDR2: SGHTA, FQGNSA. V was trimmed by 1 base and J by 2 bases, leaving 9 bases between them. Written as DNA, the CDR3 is TGTGCCAGCAGCTTAGACAGAACAACCTACGAGCAGTACGTC. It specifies CASSLDRTTYEQYV.

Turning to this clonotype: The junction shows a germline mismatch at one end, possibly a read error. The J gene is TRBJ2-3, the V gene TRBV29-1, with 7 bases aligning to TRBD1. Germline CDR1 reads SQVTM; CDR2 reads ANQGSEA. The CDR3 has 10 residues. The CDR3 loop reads CSGGTDLQIF. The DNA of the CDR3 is TGCAGCGGGGGGACAGACCTACAAATCTTT.

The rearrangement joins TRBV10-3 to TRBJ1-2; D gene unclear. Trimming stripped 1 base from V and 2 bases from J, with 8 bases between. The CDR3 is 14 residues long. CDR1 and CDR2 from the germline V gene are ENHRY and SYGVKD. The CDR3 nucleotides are TGTGCCATCAGTGAGTTAGCAATCAACTATGGCTACACCTTC. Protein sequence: CAISELAINYGYTF.

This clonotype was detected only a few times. CDR3 DNA: TGTGCCAGCAGCGGCCCGCTAGCCAAAAACATTCAGTACTTC. Amino acids: CASSGPLAKNIQYF. The chain has TRBV11-1 and TRBJ2-4; the D is unclear. This CDR3 comprises 14 residues. Germline CDR1 reads SGHAT; CDR2 reads FQDESV (reference sequence). V was trimmed by 5 bases and J by 0 bases, leaving 8 bases between them.

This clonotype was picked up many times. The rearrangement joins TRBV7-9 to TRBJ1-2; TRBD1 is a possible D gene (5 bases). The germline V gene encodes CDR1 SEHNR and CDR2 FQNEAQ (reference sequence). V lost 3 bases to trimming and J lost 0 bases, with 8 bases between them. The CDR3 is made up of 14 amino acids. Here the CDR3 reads CASSFVGPNYGYTF. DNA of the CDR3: TGTGCCAGCAGCTTTGTGGGGCCTAACTATGGCTACACCTTC.

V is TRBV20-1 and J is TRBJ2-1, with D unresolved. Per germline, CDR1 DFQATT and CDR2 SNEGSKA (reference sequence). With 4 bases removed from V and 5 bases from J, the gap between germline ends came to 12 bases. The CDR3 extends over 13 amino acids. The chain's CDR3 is CSATFPTNNEQFF. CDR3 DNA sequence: TGCAGTGCTACTTTCCCTACCAACAATGAGCAGTTCTTC.

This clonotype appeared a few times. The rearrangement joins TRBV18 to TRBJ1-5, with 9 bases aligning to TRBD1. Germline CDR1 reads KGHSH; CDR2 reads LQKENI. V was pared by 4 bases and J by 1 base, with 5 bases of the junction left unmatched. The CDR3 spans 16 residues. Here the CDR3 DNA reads TGTGCCAGCTCACTCGGACAGGGGATAAGCAATCAGCCCCAGCATTTT. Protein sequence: CASSLGQGISNQPQHF.

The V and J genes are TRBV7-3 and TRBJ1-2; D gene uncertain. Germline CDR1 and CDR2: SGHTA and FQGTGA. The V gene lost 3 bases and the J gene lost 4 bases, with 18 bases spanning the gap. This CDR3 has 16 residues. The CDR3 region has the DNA TGTGCCAGCAGCTTTGGGTCGGGTGGAGGTGCCTATGGCTACACCTTC. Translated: CASSFGSGGGAYGYTF.

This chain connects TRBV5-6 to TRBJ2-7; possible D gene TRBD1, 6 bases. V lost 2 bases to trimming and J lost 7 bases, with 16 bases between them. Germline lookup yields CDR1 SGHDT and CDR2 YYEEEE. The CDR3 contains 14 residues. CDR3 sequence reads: CASSFRGRLLEQYV. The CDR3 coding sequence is TGTGCCAGCAGCTTCAGGGGAAGGCTTTTGGAGCAGTACGTC.

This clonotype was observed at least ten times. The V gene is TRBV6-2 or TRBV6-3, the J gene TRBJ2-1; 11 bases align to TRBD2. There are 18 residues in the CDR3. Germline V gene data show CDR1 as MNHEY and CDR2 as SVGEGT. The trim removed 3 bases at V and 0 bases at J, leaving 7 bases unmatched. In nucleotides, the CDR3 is TGTGCCAGCAGTTATCCCCTAGCGGGGGGTTACTCCTACAATGAGCAGTTCTTC. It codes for CASSYPLAGGYSYNEQFF.

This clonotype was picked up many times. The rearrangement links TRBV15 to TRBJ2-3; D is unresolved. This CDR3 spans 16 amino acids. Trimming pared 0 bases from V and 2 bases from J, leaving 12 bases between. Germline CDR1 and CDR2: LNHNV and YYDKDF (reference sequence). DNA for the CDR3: TGTGCCACCAGCAGAGAACTTGGGCCAGCCACAGATACGCAGTATTTT. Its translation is CATSRELGPATDTQYF.

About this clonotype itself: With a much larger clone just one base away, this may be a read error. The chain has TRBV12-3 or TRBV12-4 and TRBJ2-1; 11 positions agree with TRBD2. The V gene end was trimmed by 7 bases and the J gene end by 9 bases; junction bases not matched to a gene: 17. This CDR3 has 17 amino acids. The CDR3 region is CASTPRGLAGGNSEQFF. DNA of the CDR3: TGTGCCAGCACCCCCCGGGGTCTAGCGGGGGGAAACAGTGAGCAGTTCTTC.

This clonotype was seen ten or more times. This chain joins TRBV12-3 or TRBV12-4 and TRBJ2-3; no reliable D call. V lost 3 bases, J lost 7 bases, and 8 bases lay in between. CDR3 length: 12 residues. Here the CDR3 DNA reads TGTGCCAGCAGTTTGCAACGAAATACGCAGTATTTT. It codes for CASSLQRNTQYF.

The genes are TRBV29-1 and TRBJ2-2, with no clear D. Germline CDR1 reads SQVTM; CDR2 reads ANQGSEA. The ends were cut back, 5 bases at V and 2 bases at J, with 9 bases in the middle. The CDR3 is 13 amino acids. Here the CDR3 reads CSVSHPNTGELFF. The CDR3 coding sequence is TGCAGCGTTTCCCATCCAAACACCGGGGAGCTGTTTTTT.

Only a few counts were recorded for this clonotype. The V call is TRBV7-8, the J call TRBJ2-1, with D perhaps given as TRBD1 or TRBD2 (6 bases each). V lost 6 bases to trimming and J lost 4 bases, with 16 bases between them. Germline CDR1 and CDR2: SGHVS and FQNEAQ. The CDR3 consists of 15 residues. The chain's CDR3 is CASRLGGSSYNEQFF. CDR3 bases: TGTGCCAGCAGGTTGGGGGGCTCCTCTTACAATGAGCAGTTCTTC. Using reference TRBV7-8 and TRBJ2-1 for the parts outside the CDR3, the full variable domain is GAGVSQSPRYKVAKRGQDVALRCDPISGHVSLFWYQQALGQGPEFLTYFQNEAQLDKSGLPSDRFFAERPEGSVSTLKIQRTQQEDSAVYLCASRLGGSSYNEQFFGPGTRLTVL.